This T cell receptor beta chain was recovered during a study of T cell changes during pregnancy in multiple sclerosis. Method: immunoSEQ multiplex PCR; TCRdb's copy keeps in-frame clones and lacks some. Of roughly 80,000 clones in the sample, roughly nine tenths are singletons; the top ten hold approximately 1.5%. The source of this sequence is a female donor with multiple sclerosis, enrolled in a pregnancy study. Material: peripheral blood, obtained before pregnancy.

The CDR3: CASREQETQYF. CDR3 DNA sequence: TGCGCCAGCAGGGAGCAAGAGACCCAGTACTTC. This chain uses TRBV5-1 with TRBJ2-5, with D hard to call. Trimming stripped 5 bases from V and 2 bases from J, with 4 bases between. CDR3 length equals 11 residues. Germline lookup yields CDR1 SGHRS and CDR2 YFSETQ.